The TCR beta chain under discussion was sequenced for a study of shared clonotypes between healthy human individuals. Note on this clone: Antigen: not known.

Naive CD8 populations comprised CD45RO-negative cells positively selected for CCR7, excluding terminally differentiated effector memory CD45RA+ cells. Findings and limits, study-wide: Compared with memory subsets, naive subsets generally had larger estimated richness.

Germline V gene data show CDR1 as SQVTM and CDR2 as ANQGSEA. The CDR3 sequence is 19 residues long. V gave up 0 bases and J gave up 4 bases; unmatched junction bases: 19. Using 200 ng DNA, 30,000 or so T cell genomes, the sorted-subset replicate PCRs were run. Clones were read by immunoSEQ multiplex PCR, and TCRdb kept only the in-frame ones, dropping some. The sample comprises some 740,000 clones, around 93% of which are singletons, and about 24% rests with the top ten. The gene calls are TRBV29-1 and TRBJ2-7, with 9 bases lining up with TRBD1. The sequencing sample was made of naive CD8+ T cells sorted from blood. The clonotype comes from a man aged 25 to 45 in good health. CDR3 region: CSVEESGQGFGSTQYEQYF. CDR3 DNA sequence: TGCAGCGTTGAAGAATCGGGACAGGGTTTCGGATCCACCCAGTACGAGCAGTACTTC.